These 22 T cell receptor beta chains were all obtained from the same sample, sequenced in a study of cytomegalovirus exposure and HLA in healthy donors. Vbeta (60) and Jbeta (13) primers were used in the PCR. Profiled with immunoSEQ multiplex PCR; TCRdb holds only in-frame clones, not every one. The sample lists 200,000 to 250,000 clones, under 85% occurring once. Sequenced: PBMCs. All receptors come from a man aged 45-60 years in good health and CMV-seronegative.

To note about this clone: Other DNA sequences in this specimen translate into the identical CDR3. This chain joins TRBV28 and TRBJ1-5; tentatively, D is TRBD1 (5 bases). Deletions cut 7 bases from V and 0 bases from J, with 10 bases between. CDR1 MDHEN and CDR2 SYDVKM come from the germline V gene. The length of the CDR3 is 14 residues. In DNA, the CDR3 is TGTGCCAGCACACCAGGGAATAGCAATCAGCCCCAGCATTTT. Translation: CASTPGNSNQPQHF. The full variable domain, with the rest looked up from reference TRBV28 and TRBJ1-5, is DVKVTQSSRYLVKRTGEKVFLECVQDMDHENMFWYRQDPGLGLRLIYFSYDVKMKEKGDIPEGYSVSREKKERFSLILESASTNQTSMYLCASTPGNSNQPQHFGDGTRLSIL.

V and J are TRBV5-1 and TRBJ2-2; a weak D match, TRBD2 (5 bases). Germline CDR1 and CDR2: SGHRS and YFSETQ. V was pared by 5 bases and J by 5 bases, with 13 bases between. The CDR3 loop spans 14 amino acids. In DNA, the CDR3 is TGCGCCAGCAGGACTAACCCAAGGACCGGGGAGCTGTTTTTT. Encoded protein: CASRTNPRTGELFF.

CDR3 coding DNA: TGTGCCAGCAGTTCCTTAGCGGGAGGGAGGACCGGGGAGCTGTTTTTT. Protein: CASSSLAGGRTGELFF. The J gene is TRBJ2-2, the V gene TRBV6-5; 11 positions match TRBD2. V shed 4 bases, J shed 5 bases, and the junction held 6 bases outside the gene matches. CDR1 is MNHEY and CDR2 is SVGAGI in the germline V gene. The CDR3 is made up of 16 amino acids.

The chain uses TRBV7-6 and TRBJ1-3; weak D call: TRBD1 (6 bases). V gave up 5 bases and J gave up 3 bases, with 14 bases separating them. Germline V CDR1 and CDR2: SGHVS, FNYEAQ. CDR3 length equals 15 residues. The CDR3 sequence is CASSPSDRNGNTIYF. The CDR3 coding sequence is TGTGCCAGCAGCCCCTCGGACAGAAATGGAAACACCATATATTTT. Full variable domain (outside the CDR3, taken from reference TRBV7-6 and TRBJ1-3): GAGVSQSPRYKVTKRGQDVALRCDPISGHVSLYWYRQALGQGPEFLTYFNYEAQQDKSGLPNDRFSAERPEGSISTLTIQRTEQRDSAMYRCASSPSDRNGNTIYFGEGSWLTVV.

The chain links TRBV6-6 to TRBJ2-7; 10 nucleotides align to TRBD1. CDR3 length equals 15 residues. From germline, CDR1 is MNHNY and CDR2 SVGAGI (reference sequence). Trimming removed 6 bases from V and 4 bases from J; junction bases left unmatched: 9. In DNA form, the CDR3 reads TGTGCCAGCAGCATGGGGGGACAGGGGTATTACGAGCAGTACTTC. Translating it yields CASSMGGQGYYEQYF.

The genes are TRBV4-2 and TRBJ2-6, with D possibly matching TRBD1 (5 bases). The CDR3 is made up of 17 amino acids. The germline V and J ends were trimmed by 2 bases and 0 bases, with 11 bases remaining between them. Germline CDR1 is LGHNA and CDR2 is YNFKEQ. The CDR3 nucleotides are TGTGCCAGCAGCCAACATTCAGGGATCTCTGGGGCCAACGTCCTGACTTTC. This sequence encodes CASSQHSGISGANVLTF.

This chain joins TRBV27 and TRBJ2-1; 15 bases line up with TRBD2. Trimming took 4 bases from V and 4 from J; bases not matched to a gene: 5. The germline gives CDR1 MNHEY, CDR2 SMNVEV (reference sequence). The CDR3 totals 17 residues. Written as DNA, the CDR3 is TGTGCCAGCAGTTCAAGGACTAGCGGGAGGGAGTACAATGAGCAGTTCTTC. Translated, it gives CASSSRTSGREYNEQFF.

The CDR3 nucleotides are TGCGCCAGCACCGGACAGGGGGATAGGGGAGAGACCCAGTACTTC. As protein: CASTGQGDRGETQYF. The J gene is TRBJ2-5, the V gene TRBV5-1, with 10 bases that match TRBD1. The length of the CDR3 is 15 residues. V was clipped by 6 bases and J by 4 bases; unmatched bases: 9. Germline V gives CDR1 SGHRS, CDR2 YFSETQ.

This chain links TRBV6-5 with TRBJ2-7; D possibly corresponds to TRBD2 (6 bases). The CDR3 contains 11 residues. Trimming pared 8 bases from V and 5 bases from J, leaving 10 bases between. Germline CDR1 is MNHEY and CDR2 is SVGAGI. In DNA form, the CDR3 reads TGTGCCAGCTCCCGGGGGAACGAGCAGTACTTC. Translated, it gives CASSRGNEQYF.

This chain uses TRBV9 with TRBJ2-2; tentatively, D is TRBD2 (5 bases). Trimming took off 7 bases at V and 4 bases at J, with 11 bases between the two ends. Germline CDR1 is SGDLS and CDR2 is YYNGEE. CDR3 size: 13 residues. The CDR3, as DNA: TGTGCCAGCGGACTTCGAGGCACCGGGGAGCTGTTTTTT. Its protein is CASGLRGTGELFF.

This clone was found once. The chain recombines TRBV9 with TRBJ2-1, with 8 nucleotides matching TRBD1. CDR3 length: 13 residues. CDR1 and CDR2 from the germline V gene are SGDLS and YYNGEE. Trimming at V came to 3 bases and at J to 9 bases, leaving 5 bases not matched to a gene. The CDR3, as DNA: TGTGCCAGCAGCGCTGCAGGGGGCGGTGAGCAGTTCTTC. This translates into CASSAAGGGEQFF.

The J gene is TRBJ2-1, the V gene TRBV5-4, with TRBD1 matching over 12 bases. Germline V gives CDR1 SGHNT, CDR2 YYREEE (reference sequence). This CDR3 is 19 amino acids long. V lost 5 bases and J lost 0; bases outside the gene matches: 12. The DNA for the CDR3 is TGTGCCAGCAGTTCGCCCGGGACAGGGGGCCCGAGCTCCTACAATGAGCAGTTCTTC. It encodes CASSSPGTGGPSSYNEQFF.

The CDR3 coding sequence is TGTGCCAGCAAAGGGGGAGTAGGTCCCTACAATGAGCAGTTCTTC. This translates into CASKGGVGPYNEQFF. The chain carries TRBV13 and TRBJ2-1; TRBD1 might be the D (6 bases). The CDR3 runs 15 residues. Per germline, CDR1 PRHDT and CDR2 FYEKMQ (reference sequence). V lost 7 bases, J lost 2 bases, and 15 bases lay in between.

The chain has TRBV29-1 and TRBJ2-3, with D perhaps TRBD2 (6 bases). Looked up from germline, CDR1 is SQVTM and CDR2 is ANQGSEA. V was pared by 7 bases and J by 1 base, with 24 bases between. The CDR3 is made up of 17 amino acids. CDR3 coding DNA: TGCAGCGGTTCCGTAGCGGACTGGAGCGGCGGCACAGATACGCAGTATTTT. Protein: CSGSVADWSGGTDTQYF.

This clone is a singleton in its sample. J is TRBJ2-2 and V is TRBV6-1; perhaps TRBD1 as D (6 bases). V was trimmed by 4 bases and J by 6 bases, leaving 9 bases between them. The CDR3 totals 13 residues. The germline gives CDR1 MNHNS, CDR2 SASEGT. The CDR3 DNA sequence: TGTGCCAGCAGTGGCACAGGGCCCGGGGAGCTGTTTTTT. Residues: CASSGTGPGELFF.

This rearrangement joins TRBV28 to TRBJ2-2; TRBD2 matches 7 bases. V shed 5 bases and J 7 bases; nucleotides not matched to a gene: 7. From germline, CDR1 is MDHEN and CDR2 SYDVKM. CDR3 length equals 14 residues. CDR3 amino acids: CASSGGTNGGELFF. The CDR3 nucleotides are TGTGCCAGCAGTGGCGGGACTAACGGCGGGGAGCTGTTTTTT. Supplemented by reference TRBV28 and TRBJ2-2, the full variable domain reads DVKVTQSSRYLVKRTGEKVFLECVQDMDHENMFWYRQDPGLGLRLIYFSYDVKMKEKGDIPEGYSVSREKKERFSLILESASTNQTSMYLCASSGGTNGGELFFGEGSRLTVL.

The rearrangement joins TRBV28 to TRBJ2-5, with a weak D call TRBD2 (6 bases). The germline V gene has CDR1 MDHEN and CDR2 SYDVKM. The CDR3 runs 14 residues. Deletions cut 5 bases from V and 0 bases from J, with 10 bases between. The DNA of the CDR3 is TGTGCCAGCAGTGACGGGGGATACCAAGAGACCCAGTACTTC. This translates into CASSDGGYQETQYF.

V usage is TRBV9 and J usage is TRBJ2-1; no clear D gene. CDR3 length equals 15 residues. Deletions cut 0 bases from V and 2 bases from J, with 9 bases between. Germline CDR1 and CDR2: SGDLS and YYNGEE. CDR3 nucleotides: TGTGCCAGCAGCGTAGAACAGCTCACCTACAATGAGCAGTTCTTC. Translation: CASSVEQLTYNEQFF. The whole variable domain, remainder taken from reference TRBV9 and TRBJ2-1, is DSGVTQTPKHLITATGQRVTLRCSPRSGDLSVYWYQQSLDQGLQFLIQYYNGEERAKGNILERFSAQQFPDLHSELNLSSLELGDSALYFCASSVEQLTYNEQFFGPGTRLTVL.

The chain couples TRBV9 to TRBJ2-5; 11 bases map to TRBD2. The length of the CDR3 is 16 residues. Germline CDR1 is SGDLS and CDR2 is YYNGEE. V shed 3 bases and J 4 bases; nucleotides not matched to a gene: 8. This chain's CDR3 is CASSGIAGGPGETQYF. The CDR3 DNA reads TGTGCCAGCAGCGGGATAGCGGGAGGGCCCGGAGAGACCCAGTACTTC.

This clone was observed a few times. The chain joins TRBV5-6 to TRBJ2-1; 10 bases map to TRBD2. This CDR3 has 15 amino acids. V lost 2 bases to trimming and J lost 4 bases; unmatched junction nucleotides: 3. Germline values: CDR1 SGHDT, CDR2 YYEEEE. CDR3 in amino acids: CASSFGTSEYNEQFF. CDR3 DNA: TGTGCCAGCAGCTTTGGGACTAGCGAGTACAATGAGCAGTTCTTC. The variable domain in full, with the rest retrieved from reference TRBV5-6 and TRBJ2-1, is DAGVTQSPTHLIKTRGQQVTLRCSPKSGHDTVSWYQQALGQGPQFIFQYYEEEERQRGNFPDRFSGHQFPNYSSELNVNALLLGDSALYLCASSFGTSEYNEQFFGPGTRLTVL.

This clone was observed once. An end of the junction does not agree with germline; a read error may underlie this. The rearrangement joins TRBV7-7 to TRBJ2-3, with 7 bases identical to TRBD1. Germline lookup yields CDR1 SSHAT and CDR2 FNYEAQ (reference sequence). CDR3 size: 15 residues. DNA of the CDR3: TGTGCTAGCAGCTCGAACCCAGGGGGAACAGATACGCAGTATTTT. Its protein product is CASSSNPGGTDTQYF.

This rearrangement joins TRBV10-1 to TRBJ2-2, with D possibly being TRBD2 (5 bases). The V gene's germline CDR1 is WNHNN and CDR2 SYGVQD (reference sequence). The CDR3 totals 14 residues. V was trimmed by 3 bases and J by 5 bases, leaving 10 bases between them. Written as DNA, the CDR3 is TGCGCCAGCAGTGACCTAGCTGCTACCGGGGAGCTGTTTTTT. Amino acid sequence: CASSDLAATGELFF.